The rows below give T cell receptor beta chains drawn from one sample of a study of cytomegalovirus exposure and HLA in healthy donors. Data came from immunoSEQ multiplex PCR; TCRdb stores just in-frame clones and leaves some out. The sample records approximately 190,000 clones, more than 70% being singletons. The sequenced material came from PBMCs. Receptors were obtained from a man aged 35 to 55 in good health and CMV-seropositive. Each CDR3 is given with its conserved first and last residue. Fields, in order: D gene, V gene, J gene, clone size, CDR3 DNA, CDR3 protein. A D gene is named only where the DNA matches it firmly. Size is stated for part of the rows, as once, few or many counts, or as a class when the clone is expanded.

TRBD2,TRBV19,TRBJ2-1,-,TGTGCCAGTAGTATATCCCGTACGGGGACTAGCGGGAGGATGGATGAGCAGTTCTTC,CASSISRTGTSGRMDEQFF
TRBD2,TRBV6-1,TRBJ2-7,-,TGTGCCAGCAGTTCTAGCGGGAGTGGTTACGAGCAGTACTTC,CASSSSGSGYEQYF
-,TRBV4-2,TRBJ2-3,-,TGTGCCAGCAGCCACCCCAGTCAAGATACGCAGTACTTT,CASSHPSQDTQYF
TRBD2,TRBV5-1,TRBJ2-3,-,TGCGCCAGCAGCTATGGACTAGCGGGAGCAAGAACAGATACGCAGTATTTT,CASSYGLAGARTDTQYF
-,TRBV2,TRBJ2-1,once,TGTGCCAGCAGTGAAGGTGAGAGCTCCTACAATGAGCAGTTCTTC,CASSEGESSYNEQFF
-,TRBV9,TRBJ2-7,-,TGTGCCAGCAGCGTAGGGACTACCCCCTACGAGCAGTACTTC,CASSVGTTPYEQYF
-,TRBV2,TRBJ2-7,-,TGTGCCAGCAAGGGGCACCCCTCCTACGAGCAGTACTTC,CASKGHPSYEQYF
-,TRBV5-4,TRBJ2-7,-,TGTGCCAGCAGCTCGACACCGGCCACCTACGAGCAGTACTTC,CASSSTPATYEQYF
-,TRBV6-4,TRBJ1-2,-,TGTGCCAGTCAGGGTTGGGATGGCTACACCTTC,CASQGWDGYTF
TRBD1,TRBV2,TRBJ1-2,-,TGTGCCAGCAGTCCCGGGACAGGGAGAGGCTACACCTTC,CASSPGTGRGYTF
-,TRBV27,TRBJ1-2,-,TGTGCCAGCAGTTTATCAACAGGGCTCTATGGCTACACCTTC,CASSLSTGLYGYTF
-,TRBV6-1,TRBJ2-3,-,TGTGCCAGCAGTGACACAGGCGCTAGCACAGATACGCAGTATTTT,CASSDTGASTDTQYF
TRBD1,TRBV2,TRBJ1-4,-,TGTGCCAGCAGCGGACAGGGGGTGGGTGAAAAACTGTTTTTT,CASSGQGVGEKLFF
-,TRBV5-4,TRBJ2-1,-,TGTGCCAGCAGCTTGGGGCTTGAGCAGTTCTTC,CASSLGLEQFF
-,TRBV27,TRBJ1-5,-,TGTGCCAGCAGTTTGAGTAGCAATCAGCCCCAGCATTTT,CASSLSSNQPQHF
-,TRBV7-2,TRBJ2-7,-,TGTGCCAGCAGCTTAGCGTCTAGTGCCTACGAGCAGTACTTC,CASSLASSAYEQYF
TRBD1,TRBV5-1,TRBJ1-1,-,TGCGCCAGCAGCTTGGGGGACAGCACATACACTGAAGCTTTCTTT,CASSLGDSTYTEAFF
TRBD1,TRBV28,TRBJ1-5,-,TGTGCCAGCAAAGGGACAGGGGCGGGCAATCAGCCCCAGCATTTT,CASKGTGAGNQPQHF
TRBD1,TRBV28,TRBJ2-7,-,TGTGCCAGCAGTTCCGACAGGGGGAAGGTCTCCTACGAGCAGTACTTC,CASSSDRGKVSYEQYF
-,TRBV27,TRBJ2-7,-,TGTGCCAGCGGATTGGCAGGGGCGACCTACGAGCAGTACTTC,CASGLAGATYEQYF
TRBD2,TRBV6-1,TRBJ2-5,-,TGTGCCAGCAGTCCTAGCGGGAGGGCCTGGGAGACCCAGTACTTC,CASSPSGRAWETQYF
-,TRBV5-1,TRBJ2-3,-,TGCGCCAGCAGGCTACAGGGGGGGGGCACAGATACGCAGTATTTT,CASRLQGGGTDTQYF
TRBD2,TRBV7-2,TRBJ2-2,-,TGTGCCAGCAGCCCAGGACTAGCGGCGGCCGGGGAGCTGTTTTTT,CASSPGLAAAGELFF
TRBD2,TRBV7-6,TRBJ2-1,-,TGTGCCAGCAGCTTAGTTCCAGCGGGAGCTACCAATGAGCAGTTCTTC,CASSLVPAGATNEQFF
-,TRBV5-5,TRBJ2-7,-,TGTGCCAGCGGGGTAGGGGGACGCTACGAGCAGTACTTC,CASGVGGRYEQYF
TRBD1,TRBV10-3,TRBJ2-3,-,TGTGCCATCAGTGATACAGGGGTAGGAGATACGCAGTATTTT,CAISDTGVGDTQYF
TRBD1,TRBV14,TRBJ2-7,-,TGTGCCAGCAGCGCGTACAGGGGGTCCTACGAGCAGTACTTC,CASSAYRGSYEQYF
TRBD2,TRBV6-5,TRBJ2-3,-,TGTGCCGTAACTCGCCCGGGAGGGAGCACAGATACGCAGTATTTT,CAVTRPGGSTDTQYF
-,TRBV19,TRBJ2-2,-,TGTGCCAGTAGGGGAGGTTTCACCGGGGAGCTGTTTTTT,CASRGGFTGELFF
-,TRBV7-2,TRBJ2-7,-,TGTGCCAGCAGCTTAGTCCCCCACTACGAGCAGTACTTC,CASSLVPHYEQYF
TRBD1,TRBV5-5,TRBJ1-2,-,TGTGCCAGCAGCTTGGGGACAGGGTTGGACGGCTACACCTTC,CASSLGTGLDGYTF
TRBD1,TRBV5-1,TRBJ1-4,-,TGCGCCAGCAGCTTGCTGGGACAGGGCGGTGAAAAACTGTTTTTT,CASSLLGQGGEKLFF
-,TRBV7-9,TRBJ1-4,-,TGTGCCAGCAGCCCAGTGCCAAGTTGGTCTGAAAAACTGTTTTTT,CASSPVPSWSEKLFF
TRBD1,TRBV10-3,TRBJ1-4,-,TGTGCCACTGGACAGGGTGATGAAAAACTGTTTTTT,CATGQGDEKLFF
-,TRBV6-1,TRBJ1-4,-,TGTGCCAGCAGTGGACAGGTTTTTAATGAAAAACTGTTTTTT,CASSGQVFNEKLFF
-,TRBV5-1,TRBJ2-7,-,TGCGCCAGCAGCGGACAGAGGGCTTCCTACGAGCAGTACTTC,CASSGQRASYEQYF
TRBD2,TRBV5-6,TRBJ2-5,-,TGTGCCAGCAGCTTGGCTGGACTAGCGGAAGAGACCCAGTACTTC,CASSLAGLAEETQYF
-,TRBV10-3,TRBJ2-3,-,TGTGCCATCAGTGAGTCGTTAATTAGCGGACCAAACACAGATACGCAGTATTTT,CAISESLISGPNTDTQYF
TRBD2,TRBV6-5,TRBJ2-3,-,TGTGCCAGCAGCCAACGGGGGGGTACGCAGTATTTT,CASSQRGGTQYF
TRBD1,TRBV7-8,TRBJ1-5,few,TGTGCCAGCAGCGGGAGGACAGGCCCCCAACAGCCCCAGCATTTT,CASSGRTGPQQPQHF
TRBD2,TRBV5-4,TRBJ2-4,-,TGTGCCAGCAGCCAGACTAGCGGAAGGGGAGACATTCAGTACTTC,CASSQTSGRGDIQYF
-,TRBV25-1,TRBJ2-7,-,TGTGCCAGCAGTGGCCCCCAGGGCTACGAGCAGTACTTC,CASSGPQGYEQYF
TRBD1,TRBV2,TRBJ1-1,-,TGTGCCAGCAGGGCCGGGACAGGGGTCCGCGGGGACACTGAAGCTTTCTTT,CASRAGTGVRGDTEAFF
TRBD2,TRBV7-2,TRBJ2-3,-,TGTGCCAGCAGCTTAGATGGGAGCGGGGGAGATACGCAGTATTTT,CASSLDGSGGDTQYF
-,TRBV28,TRBJ2-1,-,TGTGCCAGCAGTTTATCTGGGGGAGGAAGCTATGAGCAGTTCTTC,CASSLSGGGSYEQFF
TRBD2,TRBV11-2,TRBJ2-7,-,TGTGCCAGCAGCCCAGGGTCGAGCGGGACCTACGAGCAGTACTTC,CASSPGSSGTYEQYF
-,TRBV5-4,TRBJ1-6,few,TGTGCCAGCAGCTTGGATAGAGCTAGCTCCTATAATTCACCCCTCCACTTT,CASSLDRASSYNSPLHF
-,TRBV6-5,TRBJ1-1,-,TGTGCCAGCAGTTACCGAGGAGGCACTGAAGCTTTCTTT,CASSYRGGTEAFF
-,TRBV27,TRBJ1-1,-,TGTGCCAGCAGTTTACTCCTATCCGCCACTGAAGCTTTCTTT,CASSLLLSATEAFF
-,TRBV7-9,TRBJ1-2,-,TGTGCCAGCAGTATAATCGGGGGGATTAACTATGGCTACACCTTC,CASSIIGGINYGYTF
-,TRBV7-9,TRBJ1-1,-,TGTGCCAGCAGCCCCAGGACAAGCCTGAACACTGAAGCTTTCTTT,CASSPRTSLNTEAFF
TRBD1,TRBV7-9,TRBJ1-1,few,TGTGCCAGCAGCTCAACCCCCCAGACAGGGGATGAGGCTGAAGCTTTCTTT,CASSSTPQTGDEAEAFF
-,TRBV7-2,TRBJ2-2,-,TGTGCCAGCAGCTTAAACGCAGGGAACACCGGGGAGCTGTTTTTT,CASSLNAGNTGELFF
TRBD2,TRBV27,TRBJ2-1,-,TGTGCCAGCAGCCTCGTCCGGACTAGCGGGAGGGTGGGCAATGAGCAGTTCTTC,CASSLVRTSGRVGNEQFF
-,TRBV6-6,TRBJ2-7,-,TGTGCCAGCAGTTACTCGACCCCGTTCTCGGGAGACGAGCAGTACTTC,CASSYSTPFSGDEQYF
TRBD1,TRBV13,TRBJ1-2,-,TGTGCCAGCAGCCCATCCGGGACAGGGATTCGCTATGGCTACACCTTC,CASSPSGTGIRYGYTF
-,TRBV28,TRBJ2-3,-,TGTGCCAGCAGTTCTTCCGCAGATACGCAGTATTTT,CASSSSADTQYF
TRBD2,TRBV10-2,TRBJ2-3,-,TGCGCCAGCGGGCCGACTAGCGGGAGGGCCACAGATACGCAGTATTTT,CASGPTSGRATDTQYF
TRBD2,TRBV5-1,TRBJ2-1,-,TGCGCCAGCAGCTTGGTGGCTAGCGGAGAGCAGTTCTTC,CASSLVASGEQFF
-,TRBV11-3,TRBJ1-1,-,TGTGCCAGCAGCCGCCAGGTTGACACTGAAGCTTTCTTT,CASSRQVDTEAFF